The TCR beta chain described here comes from a study of blood T cell repertoires in COVID-19. V was shortened by 9 bases and J by 3 bases, with 15 bases between the two germline ends. Germline CDR1 is LNHDA and CDR2 is SQIVND (reference sequence). The CDR3 is made up of 15 amino acids. Source study methods: Reference gene primer amplification in the assay estimated nucleated cell counts. Method: immunoSEQ multiplex PCR; TCRdb's copy keeps in-frame clones and lacks some. The DNA gave D and trimming, while V, J and clone size come from that table. The sample yields under 250,000 clones, more than 70% seen once.

Sample: peripheral blood. This TCR was sampled from a woman aged 80 or older with acute or convalescent COVID-19. The chain is built from TRBV19 and TRBJ1-6, with D possibly being TRBD1 (5 bases). CDR3 bases: TGTGCCAGCCGGGGGAGTTCGGTCTATAATTCACCCCTCCACTTT. It yields the protein CASRGSSVYNSPLHF.